Each of the 8 T cell receptor beta chains below was sequenced from the same sample in a study of CXCR3-negative and CXCR3-positive naive CD8 T cells. Preparation of TRB cDNA libraries relied on 5' RACE carrying UMI labels. For each CDR3 protein, TCRdb gives one entry from its re-call of the 5' RACE reads, without DNA. The sample table sets out around 57,000 distinct CDR3 sequences. The sample taken for sequencing was memory CD8+ T cells from blood. Receptor source: a human donor in good health. Some clones in this sample may be carry-over from other donors' samples.

This sequence joins TRBV20-1 and TRBJ1-1; lacking DNA, the TRBD1 call made by TCRdb goes unchecked. The CDR3 totals 16 residues. Germline V gene data show CDR1 as DFQATT and CDR2 as SNEGSKA (reference sequence). CDR3 loop: CSARDNTGPMNTEAFF.

V is TRBV6-5 and J is TRBJ2-2; the D call of TRBD2 rests on TCRdb alone, since no DNA is present to check it. This CDR3 contains 15 residues. In germline, CDR1 is MNHEY, CDR2 SVGAGI. CDR3 in amino acids: CASSYGTSGSGELFF.

V usage is TRBV6-5 and J usage is TRBJ2-1; TCRdb selects TRBD1, and the lack of DNA leaves this call unchecked. This CDR3 is 16 amino acids long. Germline V gene lookup returns CDR1 MNHEY and CDR2 SVGAGI. CDR3 in amino acids: CASSYPGQGMVNEQFF.

The gene calls are TRBV6-2 or TRBV6-3 and TRBJ2-7; TCRdb picks TRBD1, but there is no DNA to check that call. Germline lookup yields CDR1 MNHEY and CDR2 SVGEGT. The CDR3 contains 13 residues. CDR3 loop: CASSRTGTYEQYF.

This chain connects TRBV20-1 to TRBJ1-5. This CDR3 region has 15 residues. Germline CDR1 and CDR2: DFQATT and SNEGSKA (reference sequence). CDR3 region: CSAERGSEGSQPQHF.

The chain couples TRBV12-3 or TRBV12-4 to TRBJ2-1; TCRdb indicates TRBD1, and absent DNA this call remains unverified. This CDR3 has 17 residues. This CDR3 reads CASTPHLGGLQGNEQFF.

The V gene is TRBV7-9, the J gene TRBJ2-7; TCRdb picks TRBD2, but there is no DNA to check that call. Germline V CDR1 and CDR2: SEHNR, FQNEAQ (reference sequence). The CDR3 covers 12 residues. CDR3 region: CASSSQGGEQYF.

The chain uses TRBV7-6 and TRBJ2-1; the TRBD2 assignment by TCRdb is unverifiable without DNA. The germline V gene encodes CDR1 SGHVS and CDR2 FNYEAQ. The CDR3 has 15 amino acids. CDR3 amino acids: CASSLDSSGSYEQFF.